This TCR beta chain was profiled in a study of T cell responses to AZD1222 COVID-19 vaccine. CDR1 and CDR2 from the germline V gene are SGHTA and FQGNSA. V shed 5 bases, J shed 10 bases, and the junction held 9 bases outside the gene matches. The CDR3 runs to 13 residues. The repertoire was sequenced with immunoSEQ multiplex PCR; TCRdb's copy has only in-frame clones and lacks some. This sample has about 120,000 clones, with around nine tenths found just once. The material sequenced was peripheral blood, taken on day 0 of AZD1222 vaccination. J is TRBJ1-1 and V is TRBV7-2, with 8 bases identical to TRBD1. The origin of this receptor is an adult in good health. CDR3 sequence (DNA): TGTGCCAGCAGCCCTGGACAGGGCAGGTTAGCTTTCTTT. Translating it yields CASSPGQGRLAFF.